The 5 T cell receptor beta chains reported below all come from one sample, sequenced in a study of OX40 agonist ivuxolimab in advanced cancers. Repertoires were generated with immunoSEQ multiplex PCR, while TCRdb's copy carries only in-frame clones and drops some. The data show tens of thousands of clones, more than 85% seen once. The source was CD4+ or CD8+ T cells sorted from blood, collected in a trial of the OX40 agonist ivuxolimab. The receptors originated from an adult with an advanced solid tumor such as melanoma, head and neck, liver or kidney cancer.

CDR3 sequence reads: CASSSKGIQYF. CDR3 DNA: TGTGCCAGTAGCAGCAAGGGCATTCAGTACTTC. The chain carries TRBV19 and TRBJ2-4; D not certain. The ends were cut back, 6 bases at V and 9 bases at J, with 9 bases in the middle. The CDR3 is 11 residues long. Per germline, CDR1 LNHDA and CDR2 SQIVND (reference sequence).

This chain joins TRBV11-2 and TRBJ1-5; the D is unclear. The CDR3 sequence is 15 residues long. Germline loops: CDR1 SGHAT, CDR2 FQNNGV. Trimming removed 2 bases from V and 0 bases from J, with 8 bases in between. In DNA form, the CDR3 reads TGTGCCAGCAGCTTAACCCTATATAGCAATCAGCCCCAGCATTTT. It codes for CASSLTLYSNQPQHF.

V is TRBV4-3 and J is TRBJ1-1; the D is unclear. V was clipped by 0 bases and J by 5 bases, with 10 bases between them. Germline V gene data show CDR1 as LGHNA and CDR2 as YSLEER. The CDR3 covers 14 residues. This CDR3 is CASSQDGVGTEAFF. The CDR3 region has the DNA TGCGCCAGCAGCCAAGATGGGGTAGGGACTGAAGCTTTCTTT.

V gene TRBV7-3 combines with J gene TRBJ2-1, with D perhaps matching TRBD2 (6 bases). CDR1 and CDR2 (germline): SGHTA, FQGTGA. CDR3 length: 16 amino acids. The germline V and J ends were trimmed by 2 bases and 7 bases, with 18 bases remaining between them. The CDR3 DNA sequence: TGTGCCAGCAGCTTAGAAATTAGCGGCGCCCTTAATGAGCAGTTCTTC. Translation gives CASSLEISGALNEQFF. Based on the CDR3 plus reference TRBV7-3 and TRBJ2-1, the full variable domain is GAGVSQTPSNKVTEKGKYVELRCDPISGHTALYWYRQSLGQGPEFLIYFQGTGAADDSGLPNDRFFAVRPEGSVSTLKIQRTERGDSAVYLCASSLEISGALNEQFFGPGTRLTVL.

This chain connects TRBV5-1 to TRBJ2-7; 14 bases match TRBD2. The germline CDR1 and CDR2 sequences are SGHRS and YFSETQ. This CDR3 spans 15 amino acids. V was clipped by 4 bases and J by 7 bases; unmatched bases: 7. The CDR3 DNA sequence: TGCGCCAGCAGCCCTCCGGGACTAGCGGGGGTTGAGCAGTACTTC. It is translated as CASSPPGLAGVEQYF.